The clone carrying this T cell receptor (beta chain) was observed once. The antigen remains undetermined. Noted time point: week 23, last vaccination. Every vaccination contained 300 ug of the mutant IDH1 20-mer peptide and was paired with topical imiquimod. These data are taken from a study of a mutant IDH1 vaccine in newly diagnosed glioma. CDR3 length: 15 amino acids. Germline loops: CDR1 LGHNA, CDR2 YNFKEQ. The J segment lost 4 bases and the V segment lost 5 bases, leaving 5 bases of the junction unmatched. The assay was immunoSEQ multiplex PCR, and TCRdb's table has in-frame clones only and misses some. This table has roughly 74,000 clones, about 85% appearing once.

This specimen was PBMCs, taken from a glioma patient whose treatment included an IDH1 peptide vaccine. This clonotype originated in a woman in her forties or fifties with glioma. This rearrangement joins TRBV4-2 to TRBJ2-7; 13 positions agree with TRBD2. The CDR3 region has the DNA TGTGCCAGCAGCTGGACTAGCGGGAGCGTTTACGAGCAGTACTTC. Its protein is CASSWTSGSVYEQYF.